This T cell receptor (beta chain) comes out of a study of blood T cell repertoires in COVID-19. The overall study: Specimens from acute and convalescent COVID-19 originated in the United States, Italy and Spain.

Measured with immunoSEQ multiplex PCR; TCRdb has only the in-frame clones, and not every one. The sample carries about 59,000 clones, around three quarters recorded once. With V trimmed by 5 bases and J by 2 bases, 7 bases remained unmatched. Germline CDR1 is PRHDT and CDR2 is FYEKMQ (reference sequence). The CDR3 covers 15 residues. The sequence came from a man aged 60 to 69 with acute or convalescent COVID-19. The sample comprised peripheral blood. The chain combines TRBV13 with TRBJ2-3, with TRBD2 identical over 7 bases. CDR3 residues: CASSRRGEYTDTQYF. The CDR3 DNA is TGTGCCAGCAGCCGCCGGGGGGAGTACACAGATACGCAGTATTTT.